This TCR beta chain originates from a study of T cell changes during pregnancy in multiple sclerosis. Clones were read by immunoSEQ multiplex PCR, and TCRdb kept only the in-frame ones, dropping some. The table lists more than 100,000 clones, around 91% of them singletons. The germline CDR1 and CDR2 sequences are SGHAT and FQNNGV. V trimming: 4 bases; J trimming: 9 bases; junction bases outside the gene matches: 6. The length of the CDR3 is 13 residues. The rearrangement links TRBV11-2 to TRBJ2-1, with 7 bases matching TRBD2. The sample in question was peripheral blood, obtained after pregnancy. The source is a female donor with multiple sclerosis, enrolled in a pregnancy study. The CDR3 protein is CASSSTSEIEQFF. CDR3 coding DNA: TGTGCCAGCAGCTCCACTAGCGAAATTGAGCAGTTCTTC.